This TCR beta chain was identified during a study of control samples from healthy donors and cancer patients. Per the germline V gene, CDR1 is SEHNR and CDR2 is FQNEAQ (reference sequence). V shed 5 bases, J shed 4 bases, and the junction held 2 bases outside the gene matches. The CDR3 length is 13 residues. The assay was immunoSEQ multiplex PCR, and TCRdb's table has in-frame clones only and misses some. This sample has fewer than 250,000 clones, with around 93% found just once. The sequenced material came from blood. This sequence originates from a man younger than 45 in good health. The gene calls are TRBV7-9 and TRBJ1-2; 9 bases agree with TRBD1. Here the CDR3 DNA reads TGTGCCAGCAGCCCGGGACAGGGCTATGGCTACACCTTC. Amino acids: CASSPGQGYGYTF.